What follows is one T cell receptor (beta chain) and its context. As yet, its antigen is unknown. Time point specified: persistent/refractory GD, antithyroid drugs over 5 years with positive TRAb. From RNA extracted from PBMCs, the TCR library was made. The record originates from a study of regulatory T cells in long-lasting Graves disease. General study results and limits: New patients shared fewer public clonotypes (more than 850) than persistent patients did (2,741).

Library construction for TCR beta used iRepertoire HTBI primers and Arm-PCR of CDR3 regions. Each CDR3 protein gets one entry after TCRdb re-called the multiplex PCR reads with MiXCR. Of under 500,000 distinct CDR3 sequences listed, less than 25% were seen once; the top ten hold about a fifth. The CDR3 length is 13 residues. Trimming took off 5 bases at V and 4 bases at J, with 11 bases between the two ends. CDR1 and CDR2 from the germline V gene are MNHNS and SASEGT. This chain links TRBV6-1 with TRBJ1-2; D not resolved. Sequenced material: peripheral blood mononuclear cells (PBMCs), taken when the disease was refractory, from a patient treated with antithyroid drugs. This TCR derives from a female donor with Graves disease. CDR3 in amino acids: CASSPAPAYGYTF. DNA of the CDR3: TGTGCCAGCAGTCCGGCCCCTGCCTATGGCTACACCTTC.